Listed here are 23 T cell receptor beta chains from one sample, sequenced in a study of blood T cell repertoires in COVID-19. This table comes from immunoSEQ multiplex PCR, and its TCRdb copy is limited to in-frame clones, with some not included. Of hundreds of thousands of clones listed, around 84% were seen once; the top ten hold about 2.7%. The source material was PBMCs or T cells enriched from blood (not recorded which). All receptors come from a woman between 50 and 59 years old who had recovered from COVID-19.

CDR3 DNA sequence: TGCAGCGTTGGGGCTAGCAATCAGCCCCAGCATTTT. Residues: CSVGASNQPQHF. The chain combines TRBV29-1 with TRBJ1-5; D is unresolved. Germline values: CDR1 SQVTM, CDR2 ANQGSEA. Trimming pared 4 bases from V and 0 bases from J, leaving 4 bases between. The CDR3 is 12 amino acids.

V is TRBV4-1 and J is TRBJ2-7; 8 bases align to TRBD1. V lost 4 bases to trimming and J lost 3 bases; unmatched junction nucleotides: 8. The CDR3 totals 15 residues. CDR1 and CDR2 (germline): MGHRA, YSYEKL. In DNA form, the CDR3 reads TGCGCCAGCAGCCCATGGACAGGGAGGATCTACGAGCAGTACTTC. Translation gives CASSPWTGRIYEQYF.

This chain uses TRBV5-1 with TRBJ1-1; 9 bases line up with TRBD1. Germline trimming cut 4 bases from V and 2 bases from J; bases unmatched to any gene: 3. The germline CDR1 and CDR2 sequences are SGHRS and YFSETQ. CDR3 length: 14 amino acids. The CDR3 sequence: CASSMDRGNTEAFF. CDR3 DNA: TGCGCCAGCAGCATGGACAGGGGTAACACTGAAGCTTTCTTT.

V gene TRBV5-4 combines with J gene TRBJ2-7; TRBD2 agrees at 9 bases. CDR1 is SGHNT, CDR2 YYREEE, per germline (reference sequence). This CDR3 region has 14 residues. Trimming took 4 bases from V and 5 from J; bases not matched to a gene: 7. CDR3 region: CASSIAGALDEQYF. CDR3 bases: TGTGCCAGCAGCATAGCGGGAGCACTGGACGAGCAGTACTTC.

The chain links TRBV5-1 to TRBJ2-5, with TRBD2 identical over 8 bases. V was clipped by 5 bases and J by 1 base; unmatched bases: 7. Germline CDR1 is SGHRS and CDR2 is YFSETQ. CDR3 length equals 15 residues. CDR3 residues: CASSRLAGGQETQYF. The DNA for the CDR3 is TGCGCCAGCAGTCGCCTGGCGGGGGGCCAAGAGACCCAGTACTTC.

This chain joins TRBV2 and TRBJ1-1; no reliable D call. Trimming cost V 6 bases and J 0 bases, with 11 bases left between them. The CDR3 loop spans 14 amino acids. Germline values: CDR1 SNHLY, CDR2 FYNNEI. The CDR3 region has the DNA TGTGCCAGCAGAGCGACGGAATTGAACACTGAAGCTTTCTTT. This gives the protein CASRATELNTEAFF.

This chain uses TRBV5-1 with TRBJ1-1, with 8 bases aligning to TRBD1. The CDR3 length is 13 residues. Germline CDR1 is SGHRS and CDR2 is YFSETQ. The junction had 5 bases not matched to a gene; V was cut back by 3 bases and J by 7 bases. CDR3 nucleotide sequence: TGCGCCAGCAGCTGGGGACAGGATAATGAAGCTTTCTTT. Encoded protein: CASSWGQDNEAFF.

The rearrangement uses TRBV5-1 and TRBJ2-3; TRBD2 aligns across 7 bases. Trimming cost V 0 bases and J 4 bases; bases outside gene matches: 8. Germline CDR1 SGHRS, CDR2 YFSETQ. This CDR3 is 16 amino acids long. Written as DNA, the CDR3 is TGCGCCAGCAGCTTGGGTTCGAGCGGGGTTTCAGATACGCAGTATTTT. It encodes CASSLGSSGVSDTQYF.

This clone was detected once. The CDR3 region has the DNA TGTGCCAGCAGCCGAGGGACAGGGGCTACCTATGGCTACACCTTC. Translated: CASSRGTGATYGYTF. The chain links TRBV11-1 to TRBJ1-2, with 10 bases that match TRBD1. Germline assignment: CDR1 SGHAT and CDR2 FQDESV (reference sequence). V lost 5 bases, J lost 4 bases, and 7 bases stayed unmatched. The CDR3 spans 15 residues.

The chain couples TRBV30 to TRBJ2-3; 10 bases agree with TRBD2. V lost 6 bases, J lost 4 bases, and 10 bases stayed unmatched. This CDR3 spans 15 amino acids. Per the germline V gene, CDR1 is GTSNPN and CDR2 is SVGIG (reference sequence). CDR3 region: CACNRGTSEADTQYF. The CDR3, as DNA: TGTGCCTGTAACCGAGGGACTAGCGAAGCAGATACGCAGTATTTT.

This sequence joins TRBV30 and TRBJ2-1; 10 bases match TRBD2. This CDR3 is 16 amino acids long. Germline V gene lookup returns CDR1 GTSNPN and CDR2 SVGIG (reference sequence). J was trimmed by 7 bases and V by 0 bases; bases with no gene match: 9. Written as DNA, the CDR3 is TGTGCCTGGAGTGTACGGTTAGCGGGAGGTGGTAATGAGCAGTTCTTC. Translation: CAWSVRLAGGGNEQFF.

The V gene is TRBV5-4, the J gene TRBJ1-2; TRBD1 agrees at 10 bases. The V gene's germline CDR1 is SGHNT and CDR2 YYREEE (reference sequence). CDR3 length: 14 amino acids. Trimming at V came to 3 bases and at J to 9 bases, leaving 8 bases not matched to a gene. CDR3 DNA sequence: TGTGCCAGCAGCTCTGGGACAGGGGCTGGCAGCTACACCTTC. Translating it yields CASSSGTGAGSYTF.

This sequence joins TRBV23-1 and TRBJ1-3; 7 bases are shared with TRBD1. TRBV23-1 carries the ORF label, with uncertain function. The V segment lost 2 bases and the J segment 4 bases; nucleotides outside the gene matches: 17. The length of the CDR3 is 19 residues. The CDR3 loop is CASSQPGTERFRAGNTIYF. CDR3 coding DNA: TGCGCCAGCAGTCAACCTGGGACAGAGAGGTTCAGGGCCGGAAACACCATATATTTT.

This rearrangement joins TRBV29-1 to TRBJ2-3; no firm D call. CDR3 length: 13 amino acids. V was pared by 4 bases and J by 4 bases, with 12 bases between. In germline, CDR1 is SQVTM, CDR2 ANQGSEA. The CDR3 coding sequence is TGCAGCGTTGGGGCAGGTCGCGCAGATACGCAGTATTTT. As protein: CSVGAGRADTQYF.

CDR3 residues: CASSPTRTGELFF. The CDR3 region has the DNA TGTGCCAGCAGCCCTACCCGCACCGGGGAGCTGTTTTTT. The chain recombines TRBV7-8 with TRBJ2-2, with no clear D. The V and J ends lost 5 bases and 4 bases respectively, with 8 bases between them. The CDR3 extends over 13 amino acids. The germline gives CDR1 SGHVS, CDR2 FQNEAQ.

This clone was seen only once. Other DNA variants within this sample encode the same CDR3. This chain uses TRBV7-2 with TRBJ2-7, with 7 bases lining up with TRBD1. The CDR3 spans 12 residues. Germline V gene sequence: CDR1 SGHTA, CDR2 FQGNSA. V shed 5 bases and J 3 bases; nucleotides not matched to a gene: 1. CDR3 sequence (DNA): TGTGCCAGCAGCCCAGGGGGCTACGAGCAGTACTTC. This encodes CASSPGGYEQYF.

In DNA form, the CDR3 reads TGTGCCAGCAGGCGGCGGGGCTTTAATGAAAAACTGTTTTTT. Translating gives CASRRRGFNEKLFF. J is TRBJ1-4 and V is TRBV28; D is perhaps TRBD1 (5 bases). In germline, CDR1 is MDHEN, CDR2 SYDVKM. V was trimmed by 6 bases and J by 4 bases, leaving 12 bases between them. This CDR3 comprises 14 residues.

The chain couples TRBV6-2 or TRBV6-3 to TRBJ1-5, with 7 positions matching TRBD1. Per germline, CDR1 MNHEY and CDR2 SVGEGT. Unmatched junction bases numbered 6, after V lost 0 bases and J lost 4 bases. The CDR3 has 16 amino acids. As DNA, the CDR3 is TGTGCCAGCAGTTACTCCTACCTGACAGGGAATCAGCCCCAGCATTTT. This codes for CASSYSYLTGNQPQHF.

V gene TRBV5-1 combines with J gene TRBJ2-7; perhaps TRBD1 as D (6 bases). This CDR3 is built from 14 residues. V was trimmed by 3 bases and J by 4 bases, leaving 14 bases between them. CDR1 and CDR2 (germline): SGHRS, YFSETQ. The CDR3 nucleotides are TGCGCCAGCAGCTCCGGGACACAATTTTACGAGCAGTACTTC. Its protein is CASSSGTQFYEQYF. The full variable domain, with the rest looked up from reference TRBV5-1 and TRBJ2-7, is KAGVTQTPRYLIKTRGQQVTLSCSPISGHRSVSWYQQTPGQGLQFLFEYFSETQRNKGNFPGRFSGRQFSNSRSEMNVSTLELGDSALYLCASSSGTQFYEQYFGPGTRLTVT.

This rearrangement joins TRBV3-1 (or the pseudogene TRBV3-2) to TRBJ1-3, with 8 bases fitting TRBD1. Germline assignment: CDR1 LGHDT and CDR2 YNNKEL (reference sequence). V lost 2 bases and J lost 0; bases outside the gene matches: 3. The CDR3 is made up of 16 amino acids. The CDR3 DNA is TGTGCCAGCAGCCAACACGACAGGGGCTCTGGAAACACCATATATTTT. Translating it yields CASSQHDRGSGNTIYF.

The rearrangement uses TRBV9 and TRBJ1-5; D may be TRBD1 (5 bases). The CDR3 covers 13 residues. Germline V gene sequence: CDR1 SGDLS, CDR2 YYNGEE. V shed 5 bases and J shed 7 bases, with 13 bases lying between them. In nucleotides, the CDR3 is TGTGCCAGCAGTCGGGTGGGGGGACAGCCCCAGCATTTT. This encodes CASSRVGGQPQHF.

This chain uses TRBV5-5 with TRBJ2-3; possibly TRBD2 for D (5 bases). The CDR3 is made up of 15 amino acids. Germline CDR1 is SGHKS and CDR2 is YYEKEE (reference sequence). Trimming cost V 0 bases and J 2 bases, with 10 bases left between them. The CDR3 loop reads CASSLVFGDTDTQYF. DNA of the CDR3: TGTGCCAGCAGCTTGGTTTTCGGGGACACAGATACGCAGTATTTT. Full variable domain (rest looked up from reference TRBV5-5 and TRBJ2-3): DAGVTQSPTHLIKTRGQQVTLRCSPISGHKSVSWYQQVLGQGPQFIFQYYEKEERGRGNFPDRFSARQFPNYSSELNVNALLLGDSALYLCASSLVFGDTDTQYFGPGTRLTVL.

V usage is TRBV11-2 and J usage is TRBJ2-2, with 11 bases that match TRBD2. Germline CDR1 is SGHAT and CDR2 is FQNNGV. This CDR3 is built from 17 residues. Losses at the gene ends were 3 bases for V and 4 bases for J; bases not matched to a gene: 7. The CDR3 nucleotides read TGTGCCAGCAGCTTTGTCCCACTAGCGGGAGTCACCGGGGAGCTGTTTTTT. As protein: CASSFVPLAGVTGELFF.